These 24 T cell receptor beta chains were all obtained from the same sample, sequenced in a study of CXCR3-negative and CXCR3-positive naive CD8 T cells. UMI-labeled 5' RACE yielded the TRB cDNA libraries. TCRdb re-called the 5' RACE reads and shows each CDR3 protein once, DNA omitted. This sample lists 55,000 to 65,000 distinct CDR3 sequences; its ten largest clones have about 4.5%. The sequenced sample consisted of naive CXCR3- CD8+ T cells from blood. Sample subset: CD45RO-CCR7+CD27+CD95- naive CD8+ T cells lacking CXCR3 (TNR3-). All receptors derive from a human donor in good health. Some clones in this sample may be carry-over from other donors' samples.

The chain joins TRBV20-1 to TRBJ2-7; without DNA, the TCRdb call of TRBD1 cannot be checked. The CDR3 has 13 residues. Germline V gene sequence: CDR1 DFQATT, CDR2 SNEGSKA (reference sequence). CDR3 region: CSARDRHTYEQYF.

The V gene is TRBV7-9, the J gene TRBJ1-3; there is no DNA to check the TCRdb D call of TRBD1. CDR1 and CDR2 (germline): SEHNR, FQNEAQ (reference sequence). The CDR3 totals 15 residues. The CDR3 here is CASSSPGDPGNTIYF.

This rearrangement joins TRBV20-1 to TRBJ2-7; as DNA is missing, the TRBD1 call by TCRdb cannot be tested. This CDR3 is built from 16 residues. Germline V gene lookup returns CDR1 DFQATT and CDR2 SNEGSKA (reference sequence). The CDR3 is CSARFPGAGSPYEQYF.

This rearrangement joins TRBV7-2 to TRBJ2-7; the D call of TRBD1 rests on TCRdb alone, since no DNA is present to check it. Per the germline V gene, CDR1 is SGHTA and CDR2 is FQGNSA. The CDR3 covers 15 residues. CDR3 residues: CASSPRETGFYEQYF.

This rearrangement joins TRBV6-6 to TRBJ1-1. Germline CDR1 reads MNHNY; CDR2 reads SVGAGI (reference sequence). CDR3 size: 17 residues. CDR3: CASTYLVPLGTNTEAFF.

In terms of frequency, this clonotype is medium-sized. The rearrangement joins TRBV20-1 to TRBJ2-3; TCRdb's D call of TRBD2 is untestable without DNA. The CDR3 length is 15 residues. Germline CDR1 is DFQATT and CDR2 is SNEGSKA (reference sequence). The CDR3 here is CSAIPTTVSTDTQYF.

CDR3 sequence reads: CSASGGNYNEQFF. The chain links TRBV29-1 to TRBJ2-1; there is no DNA to check the TCRdb D call of TRBD2. There are 13 residues in the CDR3. Germline V gene lookup returns CDR1 SQVTM and CDR2 ANQGSEA.

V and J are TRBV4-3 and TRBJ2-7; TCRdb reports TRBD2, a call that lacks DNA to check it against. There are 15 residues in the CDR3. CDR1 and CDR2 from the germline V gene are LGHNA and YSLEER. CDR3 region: CASSQDRIGSDEQYF.

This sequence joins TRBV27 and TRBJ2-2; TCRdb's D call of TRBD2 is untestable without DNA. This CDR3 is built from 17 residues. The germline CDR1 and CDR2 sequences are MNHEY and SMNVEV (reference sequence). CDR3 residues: CASSFGRAPSNTGELFF.

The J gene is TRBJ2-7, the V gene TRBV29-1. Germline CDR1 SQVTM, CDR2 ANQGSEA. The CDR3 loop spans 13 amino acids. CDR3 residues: CSVEPLGSYEQYF.

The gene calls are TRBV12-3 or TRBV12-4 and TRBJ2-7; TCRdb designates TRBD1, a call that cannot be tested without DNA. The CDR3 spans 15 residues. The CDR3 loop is CASSRSGTATYEQYF.

CDR3 amino acids: CASSPAGKETQYF. The V and J genes are TRBV27 and TRBJ2-5; the D gene TCRdb calls, TRBD2, cannot be checked with no DNA. Germline V CDR1 and CDR2: MNHEY, SMNVEV (reference sequence). The length of the CDR3 is 13 residues.

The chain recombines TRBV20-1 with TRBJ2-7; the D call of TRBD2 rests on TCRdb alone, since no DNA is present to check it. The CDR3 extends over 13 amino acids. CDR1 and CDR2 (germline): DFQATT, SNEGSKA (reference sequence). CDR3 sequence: CSAIAGDLYEQYF.

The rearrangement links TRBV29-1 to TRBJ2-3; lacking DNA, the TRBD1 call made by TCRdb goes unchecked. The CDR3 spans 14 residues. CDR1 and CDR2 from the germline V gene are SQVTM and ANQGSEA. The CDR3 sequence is CSVDGTVESVTQYF.

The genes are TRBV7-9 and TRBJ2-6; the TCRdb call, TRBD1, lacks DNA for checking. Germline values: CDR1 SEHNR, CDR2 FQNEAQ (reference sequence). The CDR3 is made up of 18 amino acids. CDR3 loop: CASSGYPRTGSGANVLTF. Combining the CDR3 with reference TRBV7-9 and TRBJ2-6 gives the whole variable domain DTGVSQNPRHKITKRGQNVTFRCDPISEHNRLYWYRQTLGQGPEFLTYFQNEAQLEKSRLLSDRFSAERPKGSFSTLEIQRTEQGDSAMYLCASSGYPRTGSGANVLTFGAGSRLTVL.

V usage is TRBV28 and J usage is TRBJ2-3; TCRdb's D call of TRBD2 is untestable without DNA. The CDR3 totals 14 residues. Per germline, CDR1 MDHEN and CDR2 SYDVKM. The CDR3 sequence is CASDLAGGTDTQYF.

The CDR3 spells CASNGDGPTNEKLFF. The V call is TRBV28, the J call TRBJ1-4. Germline CDR1 reads MDHEN; CDR2 reads SYDVKM. CDR3 length equals 15 residues.

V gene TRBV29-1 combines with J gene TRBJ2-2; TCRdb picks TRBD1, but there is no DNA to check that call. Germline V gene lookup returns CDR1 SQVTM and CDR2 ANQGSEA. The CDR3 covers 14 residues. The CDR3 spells CSVGLGTGTGELFF.

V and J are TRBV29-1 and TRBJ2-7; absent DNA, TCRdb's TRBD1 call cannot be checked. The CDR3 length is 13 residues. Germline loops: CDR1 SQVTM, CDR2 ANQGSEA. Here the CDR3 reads CSVLGTDSTEQYF.

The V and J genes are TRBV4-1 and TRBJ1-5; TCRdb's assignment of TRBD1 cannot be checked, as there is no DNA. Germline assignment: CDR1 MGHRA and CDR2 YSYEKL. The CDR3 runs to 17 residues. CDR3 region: CASSQDPGIGGHQPQHF.

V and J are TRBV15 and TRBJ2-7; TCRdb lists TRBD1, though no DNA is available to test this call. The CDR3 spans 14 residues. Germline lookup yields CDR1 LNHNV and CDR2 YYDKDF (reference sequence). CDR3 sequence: CATSDDRAAYEQYF.

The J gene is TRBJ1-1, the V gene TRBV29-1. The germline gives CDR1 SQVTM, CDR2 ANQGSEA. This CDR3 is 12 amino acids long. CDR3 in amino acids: CSVAKMNTEAFF.

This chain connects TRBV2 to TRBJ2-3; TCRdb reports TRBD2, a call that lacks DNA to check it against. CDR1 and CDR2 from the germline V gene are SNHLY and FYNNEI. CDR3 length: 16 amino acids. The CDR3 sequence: CASSVGIAGSTDTQYF.

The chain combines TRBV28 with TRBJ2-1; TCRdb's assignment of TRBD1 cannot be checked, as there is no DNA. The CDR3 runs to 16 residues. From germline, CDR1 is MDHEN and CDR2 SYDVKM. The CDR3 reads CASSLGLQGPYNEQFF.